This T cell receptor beta chain was identified during a study of blood T cells in healthy people across ages. Study-wide points: The authors considered diversity estimates from one million T cells to be underestimates.

A second PCR of about 7 to 11 cycles used a sample-barcoded 5' primer and a J-beta primer mix. One entry per CDR3 protein, called by TCRdb with MiXCR from the 5' RACE reads. This table has over 700,000 distinct CDR3 sequences, 53% appearing once. In the case of this clonotype: Its antigen is unknown.

Source material: blood. The TCR comes from an elderly man in good health.

The CDR3 DNA reads TGCAGCGTTGCATTCCTCACAGGGGGCAACACTGAAGCTTTCTTT. Translated, it gives CSVAFLTGGNTEAFF. The chain carries TRBV29-1 and TRBJ1-1, with 9 bases aligning to TRBD1. CDR1 and CDR2 (germline): SQVTM, ANQGSEA. The CDR3 length is 15 residues. V lost 4 bases to trimming and J lost 2 bases; unmatched junction nucleotides: 8.